Sequencing of this T cell receptor beta chain was carried out in a study of regulatory T cells in long-lasting Graves disease. Whole-study results and caveats: Persistent disease favored TRBV28, TRBJ1-2 and TRBJ2-5. Persistent Graves' patients had lower TCR diversity than newly diagnosed ones.

The CDR3 loop spans 17 amino acids. The V end lost 1 base, the J end lost 5 bases, and 20 bases lay between the germline ends. Looked up from germline, CDR1 is SGHTA and CDR2 is FQGNSA. This sample's time point: newly diagnosed GD, antithyroid drugs for less than 3 months. Preparation of the TCR library used RNA extracted from PBMCs. Arm-PCR of CDR3 regions with iRepertoire HTBI primers generated TCR beta libraries. TCRdb fed the multiplex PCR reads into MiXCR, producing one record per CDR3 protein. The sample holds roughly 420,000 distinct CDR3 sequences, about a sixth seen once. This clonotype was observed many times. Its antigen remains unidentified. The same sample was also used in a study of T cells in Graves' hyperthyroidism and ophthalmopathy. That report adds: HTBI primers were used for first-round RT-PCR of the TCR CDR3. In blood, most of the thyroid clonotypes expanded above 0.001 were also present.

The chain joins TRBV7-2 to TRBJ2-5; D is perhaps TRBD1 (7 bases). This receptor was taken from a woman in her twenties or thirties with Graves disease. Sequences were derived from peripheral blood mononuclear cells (PBMCs), sampled at new diagnosis, from a patient treated with antithyroid drugs. The CDR3 region is CASSLVGSRGPWETQYF. For the CDR3, the DNA is TGTGCCAGCAGCTTAGTCGGGAGTAGGGGGCCTTGGGAGACCCAGTACTTC.